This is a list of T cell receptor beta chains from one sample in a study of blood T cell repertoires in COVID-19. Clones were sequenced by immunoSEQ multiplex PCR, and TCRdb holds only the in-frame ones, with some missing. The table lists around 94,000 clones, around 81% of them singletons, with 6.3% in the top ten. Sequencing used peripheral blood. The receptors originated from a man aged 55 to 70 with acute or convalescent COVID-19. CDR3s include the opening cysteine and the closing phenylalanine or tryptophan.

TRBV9 CASSVVQGGEAFF
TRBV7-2 CASSLGLQGFGNTIYF
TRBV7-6 CASSLSRGQSFYNSPLHF
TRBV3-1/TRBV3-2 CASSQASGFSPLHF
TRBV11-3 CASSGGADVFF
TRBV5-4 CASSQNTDTQYF
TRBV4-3 CASSQGLVGETQYF
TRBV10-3 CAISGRDRSTDTQYF
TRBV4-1 CASSQGMGQGAEQPQHF
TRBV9 CASSVEAGHYSGNTIYF
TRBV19 CASSIGTGREQYF
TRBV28 CASSLGTTAFF
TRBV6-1 CASSDSPAGGRETQYF
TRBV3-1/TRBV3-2 CASSQDARGLVYGYTF
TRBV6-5 CASSYSWGGETQYF
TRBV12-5 CASGLGDRSTDTQYF
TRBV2 CASANPTGAYYGYTF
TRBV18 CASSEDRAGEQYF
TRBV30 CAWNVGSGTGELFF
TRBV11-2 CASSLDGGAWNEQFF
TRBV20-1 CSASTLAGGSYEQYF
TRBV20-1 CSASRGQANTEAFF
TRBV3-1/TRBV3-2 CASSQDYQRGGRETQYF